This TCR beta chain derives from a study of PD-L1 blockade in urothelial cancer. Study as a whole: From 2014, patients received atezolizumab, given as 1,200 mg intravenously every 3 weeks.

Germline V CDR1 and CDR2: ENHRY, SYGVKD. The CDR3 length is 16 residues. V lost 11 bases to trimming and J lost 8 bases; unmatched junction nucleotides: 18. This clone appeared a few times. Sequencing used immunoSEQ multiplex PCR; TCRdb keeps in-frame clones, though not all of them. The repertoire holds 50,000 to 70,000 clones, with around four fifths as singletons. The sample's time point: pretreatment peripheral blood. The chain uses TRBV10-3 and TRBJ2-2; 9 bases match TRBD2. Sample: PBMCs, taken around atezolizumab (anti-PD-L1) treatment. The TCR sequence derives from a man between 65 and 85 years old with urothelial cancer. The chain's CDR3 is CAARSWTSEGQGELFF. The CDR3 DNA reads as TGTGCCGCGCGATCATGGACTAGCGAGGGGCAAGGGGAGCTGTTTTTT.